A single sample is the source of the 28 T cell receptor beta chains below, sequenced in a study of shared clonotypes between healthy human individuals. The table came from immunoSEQ multiplex PCR; TCRdb's copy has only in-frame clones and leaves some out. The profile shows over 400,000 clones, 60% to 80% of them singletons. The sequencing sample was made of PBMCs. Receptors originate from a woman between 40 and 55 years old in good health. Some clones in this sample may be carry-over from other donors' samples.

This chain joins TRBV5-1 and TRBJ2-7; 11 positions match TRBD1. The CDR3 totals 15 residues. CDR1 SGHRS and CDR2 YFSETQ come from the germline V gene. J gave up 7 bases and V 2 bases, and 8 bases lay outside the gene matches. Here the CDR3 DNA reads TGCGCCAGCAGCTTAGGTGGGACAGGGGGTTGGGAGCAGTACTTC. Its translation: CASSLGGTGGWEQYF.

The CDR3 protein is CASSEIPNIQYF. As DNA, the CDR3 is TGTGCCAGCAGTGAAATACCAAACATTCAGTACTTC. The V call is TRBV6-1, the J call TRBJ2-4; unclear D gene. CDR3 length: 12 residues. V dropped 2 bases and J dropped 6 bases, with 5 bases sitting between them. CDR1 and CDR2 (germline): MNHNS, SASEGT.

This chain connects TRBV28 to TRBJ1-1; D uncertain. The CDR3 spans 13 residues. The germline V gene has CDR1 MDHEN and CDR2 SYDVKM. V was trimmed by 3 bases and J by 7 bases, leaving 12 bases between them. The DNA of the CDR3 is TGTGCCAGCAGTTTTTCCGGGCCCGGTGAAGCTTTCTTT. Its translation is CASSFSGPGEAFF.

This sequence joins TRBV6-6 and TRBJ2-7; perhaps D is TRBD1 or TRBD2 (5 bases each). Trimming pared 10 bases from V and 0 bases from J, leaving 16 bases between. The CDR3 has 14 amino acids. In germline, CDR1 is MNHNY, CDR2 SVGAGI (reference sequence). The CDR3 DNA reads as TGTGCCATCAAAAGGGACCAAAGCTCCTACGAGCAGTACTTC. This codes for CAIKRDQSSYEQYF.

This chain links TRBV5-6 with TRBJ2-1; D tentatively reads TRBD1 or TRBD2 (5 bases each). The CDR3 runs to 17 residues. V gave up 2 bases and J gave up 0 bases, with 15 bases separating them. Germline loops: CDR1 SGHDT, CDR2 YYEEEE. Here the CDR3 reads CASSLAIGASSYNEQFF. The DNA of the CDR3 is TGTGCCAGCAGCTTAGCAATCGGGGCGAGCTCCTACAATGAGCAGTTCTTC.

The chain uses TRBV5-1 and TRBJ1-2; D remains ambiguous. Germline CDR1 SGHRS, CDR2 YFSETQ. Trimming stripped 1 base from V and 7 bases from J, with 11 bases between. This CDR3 contains 13 residues. Here the CDR3 DNA reads TGCGCCAGCAGCTTGAACGCGGGTCTTGGCTACACCTTC. The encoded protein is CASSLNAGLGYTF.

The rearrangement uses TRBV28 and TRBJ2-3; D is ambiguous. V lost 5 bases and J 3 bases, leaving 15 bases between the germline ends. Looked up from germline, CDR1 is MDHEN and CDR2 is SYDVKM. The CDR3 has 15 amino acids. The CDR3 nucleotides are TGTGCCAGCAGTAATGGTAGGAGATTGACAGATACGCAGTATTTT. Protein sequence: CASSNGRRLTDTQYF.

J is TRBJ1-1 and V is TRBV6-6; tentative D call: TRBD1 (5 bases). This CDR3 contains 15 residues. Deletions cut 5 bases from V and 3 bases from J, with 16 bases between. Germline values: CDR1 MNHNY, CDR2 SVGAGI (reference sequence). In DNA form, the CDR3 reads TGTGCCAGCAGTGCCGGCCGGGGCCCGCACACTGAAGCTTTCTTT. This codes for CASSAGRGPHTEAFF.

CDR3 in amino acids: CASTRSSGYEQYF. CDR3 DNA: TGTGCCAGCACAAGGAGTTCTGGCTACGAGCAGTACTTC. This chain links TRBV2 with TRBJ2-7; no reliable D call. V lost 7 bases to trimming and J lost 3 bases, with 13 bases between them. The CDR3 totals 13 residues. The germline gives CDR1 SNHLY, CDR2 FYNNEI.

The chain combines TRBV11-2 with TRBJ2-3; no clear D gene. The CDR3 totals 15 residues. Between the trimmed V and J ends, which lost 3 bases and 3 bases, there was a span of 13 bases. The germline V gene has CDR1 SGHAT and CDR2 FQNNGV. In DNA, the CDR3 is TGTGCCAGCAGCTTGGTGGGTGGGCGGACAGATACGCAGTATTTT. As protein: CASSLVGGRTDTQYF.

The V and J genes are TRBV5-5 and TRBJ2-2; 11 nucleotides align to TRBD1. This CDR3 spans 16 amino acids. From germline, CDR1 is SGHKS and CDR2 YYEKEE (reference sequence). V lost 3 bases to trimming and J lost 4 bases; unmatched junction nucleotides: 5. CDR3 amino acids: CASSSNGQGATGELFF. In nucleotides, the CDR3 is TGTGCCAGCAGCTCGAACGGACAGGGGGCCACCGGGGAGCTGTTTTTT.

The J gene is TRBJ2-3, the V gene TRBV7-6; TRBD2 aligns across 9 bases. The CDR3 covers 19 residues. With 5 bases clipped from V and 2 bases from J, the junction kept 17 bases outside the gene matches. The germline CDR1 and CDR2 sequences are SGHVS and FNYEAQ. The CDR3, as DNA: TGTGCCAGCAGCCCCGAGGTAGCGGGAGCTCGTCTTACCACAGATACGCAGTATTTT. Translation gives CASSPEVAGARLTTDTQYF.

This clone was counted only a few times. The V call is TRBV28, the J call TRBJ2-3, with a possible D match to TRBD1 (5 bases). Trimming shortened V by 6 bases and J by 1 base, and 11 bases separated the two germline ends. In germline, CDR1 is MDHEN, CDR2 SYDVKM. CDR3 length equals 14 residues. The CDR3 loop is CASRGVGRTDTQYF. DNA of the CDR3: TGTGCCAGCAGAGGGGTGGGGCGCACAGATACGCAGTATTTT.

The chain recombines TRBV19 with TRBJ2-1; 7 bases fit TRBD1. Unmatched junction bases numbered 7, after V lost 7 bases and J lost 1 base. Germline CDR1 and CDR2: LNHDA and SQIVND (reference sequence). The CDR3 consists of 15 residues. The CDR3 DNA reads TGTGCCAGTATGGTGACAGGGTGGTCCTACAATGAGCAGTTCTTC. It translates to CASMVTGWSYNEQFF.

This clone occurred a few times. V is TRBV4-1 and J is TRBJ2-3, with D possibly being TRBD2 (6 bases). V shed 2 bases and J shed 0 bases, with 12 bases lying between them. In germline, CDR1 is MGHRA, CDR2 YSYEKL. The CDR3 consists of 16 residues. The CDR3 region has the DNA TGCGCCAGCAGCCAAATCAGCGGGCCAAGCACAGATACGCAGTATTTT. Translation: CASSQISGPSTDTQYF.

The CDR3 DNA is TGTGCCAGCAGTTTAGGAAGGGGGCGATCCTACGAGCAGTACTTC. Translated: CASSLGRGRSYEQYF. V is TRBV27 and J is TRBJ2-7; 7 bases agree with TRBD1. Germline V gene data show CDR1 as MNHEY and CDR2 as SMNVEV (reference sequence). The J segment lost 1 base and the V segment lost 2 bases, leaving 5 bases of the junction unmatched. This CDR3 has 15 amino acids.

The chain has TRBV28 and TRBJ1-1; the D gene is possibly TRBD1 (5 bases). CDR1 is MDHEN and CDR2 is SYDVKM in the germline V gene. This CDR3 is 14 amino acids long. Trimming left V 6 bases short and J 6 bases short, with 17 bases between. In DNA, the CDR3 is TGTGCCAGCAGGGAAGAGTTATGGGGGGCTGAAGCTTTCTTT. It translates to CASREELWGAEAFF.

A few counts support this clone. The chain recombines TRBV5-1 with TRBJ1-1; D not certain. The CDR3 length is 16 residues. CDR1 is SGHRS, CDR2 YFSETQ, per germline. Between the trimmed V and J ends, which lost 4 bases and 4 bases, there was a span of 20 bases. The CDR3 protein is CASSPIPGNRGTEAFF. Here the CDR3 DNA reads TGCGCCAGCAGCCCGATACCCGGGAACCGGGGCACTGAAGCTTTCTTT.

The chain joins TRBV2 to TRBJ2-7; the D gene is possibly TRBD2 (6 bases). Germline CDR1 and CDR2: SNHLY and FYNNEI. The CDR3 loop spans 13 amino acids. Trimming removed 7 bases from V and 5 bases from J, with 15 bases in between. CDR3 in amino acids: CASTRRVLDEQYF. The CDR3 nucleotides are TGTGCCAGCACCCGGAGGGTTCTCGACGAGCAGTACTTC.

The rearrangement joins TRBV29-1 to TRBJ2-5; 9 bases are shared with TRBD1. The CDR3 contains 14 residues. Trimming at V came to 5 bases and at J to 1 base, leaving 5 bases not matched to a gene. Germline CDR1 reads SQVTM; CDR2 reads ANQGSEA. The CDR3 sequence: CSVRDRVGQETQYF. In nucleotides, the CDR3 is TGCAGCGTTAGGGACAGGGTTGGCCAAGAGACCCAGTACTTC.

The chain links TRBV5-6 to TRBJ2-2; no clear D. CDR1 is SGHDT, CDR2 YYEEEE, per germline. CDR3 length equals 14 residues. Trimming took 0 bases from V and 0 from J, leaving 3 bases between them. Here the CDR3 DNA reads TGTGCCAGCAGCTTGGACGCGAACACCGGGGAGCTGTTTTTT. It specifies CASSLDANTGELFF.

The chain employs TRBV30 and TRBJ2-3; TRBD2 is a possible D gene (6 bases). Trimming took off 4 bases at V and 1 base at J, with 21 bases between the two ends. The CDR3 extends over 17 amino acids. The V gene's germline CDR1 is GTSNPN and CDR2 SVGIG (reference sequence). This CDR3 reads CAWNHRWGDLGTDTQYF. CDR3 nucleotides: TGTGCCTGGAATCATCGGTGGGGGGATTTGGGCACAGATACGCAGTATTTT.

The CDR3 here is CASSPTGGRRETQYF. CDR3 bases: TGTGCCAGCAGTCCTACGGGGGGGAGGAGGGAGACCCAGTACTTC. The rearrangement joins TRBV28 to TRBJ2-5; 8 bases are a match to TRBD2. Germline CDR1 MDHEN, CDR2 SYDVKM. This CDR3 has 15 amino acids. J was trimmed by 5 bases and V by 5 bases; bases with no gene match: 10.

V usage is TRBV7-9 and J usage is TRBJ2-7, with 9 bases lining up with TRBD2. This CDR3 has 16 residues. Unmatched junction bases numbered 7, after V lost 0 bases and J lost 4 bases. The germline V gene encodes CDR1 SEHNR and CDR2 FQNEAQ (reference sequence). The CDR3 DNA reads TGTGCCAGCAGCTTAGCGAGTTCAACTAGCGGGTACGAGCAGTACTTC. Translated: CASSLASSTSGYEQYF.

The sample holds a few counts of this clone. The chain uses TRBV19 and TRBJ2-7, with D possibly being TRBD2 (6 bases). Trimming took off 3 bases at V and 0 bases at J, with 15 bases between the two ends. The germline gives CDR1 LNHDA, CDR2 SQIVND (reference sequence). The CDR3 runs 16 residues. Written as DNA, the CDR3 is TGTGCCAGTAGTATGTGGGGGGACCGGAGCTCCTACGAGCAGTACTTC. Encoded protein: CASSMWGDRSSYEQYF.

This clone was found once. This chain links TRBV5-4 with TRBJ2-2; 8 bases are a match to TRBD2. Germline values: CDR1 SGHNT, CDR2 YYREEE (reference sequence). Germline trimming cut 3 bases from V and 2 bases from J; bases unmatched to any gene: 6. The CDR3 covers 16 residues. The CDR3 region is CASSWGSGGNTGELFF. The CDR3 bases are TGTGCCAGCAGCTGGGGGAGCGGGGGAAACACCGGGGAGCTGTTTTTT.

This clone was counted only a few times. A single base separates this from a much larger clone, so it may be a read error. Additional DNA sequences in this sample encode the identical CDR3. V is TRBV7-2 and J is TRBJ2-1; no clear D. V was pared by 5 bases and J by 2 bases, with 1 base between. This CDR3 is 11 amino acids long. CDR1 is SGHTA, CDR2 FQGNSA, per germline. CDR3 sequence (DNA): TGTGCCAGCAGCCCCTACAATGAGCAGTTCTTC. It translates to CASSPYNEQFF.

On this clone itself: This specimen includes other DNA sequences encoding the same CDR3. The chain links TRBV11-2 to TRBJ2-1, with D hard to call. With 5 bases removed from V and 4 bases from J, the gap between germline ends came to 3 bases. Looked up from germline, CDR1 is SGHAT and CDR2 is FQNNGV. The CDR3 is made up of 11 amino acids. The DNA of the CDR3 is TGTGCCAGCAGCCCGTACAATGAGCAGTTCTTC. It codes for CASSPYNEQFF. The variable domain in full, with the rest retrieved from reference TRBV11-2 and TRBJ2-1, is EAGVAQSPRYKIIEKRQSVAFWCNPISGHATLYWYQQILGQGPKLLIQFQNNGVVDDSQLPKDRFSAERLKGVDSTLKIQPAKLEDSAVYLCASSPYNEQFFGPGTRLTVL.